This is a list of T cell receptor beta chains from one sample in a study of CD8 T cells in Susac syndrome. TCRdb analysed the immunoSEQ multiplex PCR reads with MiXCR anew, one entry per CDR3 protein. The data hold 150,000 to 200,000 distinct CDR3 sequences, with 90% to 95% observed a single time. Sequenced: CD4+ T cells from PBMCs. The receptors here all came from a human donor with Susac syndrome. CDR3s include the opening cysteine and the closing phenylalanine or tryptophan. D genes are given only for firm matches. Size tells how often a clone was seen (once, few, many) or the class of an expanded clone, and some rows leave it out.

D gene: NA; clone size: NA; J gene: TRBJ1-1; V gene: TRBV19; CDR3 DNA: TGTGCCAGTAGTATAAGGACAGCACAGCCCATGAACACTGAAGCTTTCTTT; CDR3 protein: CASSIRTAQPMNTEAFF
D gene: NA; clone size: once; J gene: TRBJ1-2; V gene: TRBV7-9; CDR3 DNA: TGTGCCAGCAGCTTGACAGCTATGATTAACTATGGCTACACCTTC; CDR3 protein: CASSLTAMINYGYTF
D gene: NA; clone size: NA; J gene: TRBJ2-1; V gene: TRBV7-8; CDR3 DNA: TGTGCCAGCAGCTTAGCAGACTCCAATGAGCAGTTCTTC; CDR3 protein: CASSLADSNEQFF
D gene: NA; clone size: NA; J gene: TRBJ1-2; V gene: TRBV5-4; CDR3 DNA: TGTGCCAGCAGCTTGGCCGTCTCTAGCTACACCTTC; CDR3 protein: CASSLAVSSYTF
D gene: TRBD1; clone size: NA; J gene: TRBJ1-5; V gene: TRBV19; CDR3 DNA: TGTGCCAGTAGTACCCACAAGGGACAGGACCAGCCCCAGCATTTT; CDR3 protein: CASSTHKGQDQPQHF
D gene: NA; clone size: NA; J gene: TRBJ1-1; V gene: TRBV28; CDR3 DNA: TGTGCCAGCCCCCCCCGATACATTTTTAGGAACACTGAAGCTTTCTTT; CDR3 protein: CASPPRYIFRNTEAFF
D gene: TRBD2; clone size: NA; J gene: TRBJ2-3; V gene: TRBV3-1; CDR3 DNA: TGTGCCAGCAGCGTCTCGGGGGGAAGCACAGATACGCAGTATTTT; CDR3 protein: CASSVSGGSTDTQYF
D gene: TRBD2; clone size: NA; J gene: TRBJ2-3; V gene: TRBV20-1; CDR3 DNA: TGCAGTGCTAGAAAGGGCGGGAGGACAGATACGCAGTATTTT; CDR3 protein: CSARKGGRTDTQYF
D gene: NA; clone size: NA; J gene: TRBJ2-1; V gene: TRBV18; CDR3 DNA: TGTGCCAGCTCACCAAGGCAGGGGAGTTTGCCCAATGAGCAGTTCTTC; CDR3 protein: CASSPRQGSLPNEQFF
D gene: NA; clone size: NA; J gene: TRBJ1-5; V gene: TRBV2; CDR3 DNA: TGTGCCAGCAGTGATGAGGGGACGGGCAATCAGCCCCAGCATTTT; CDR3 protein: CASSDEGTGNQPQHF
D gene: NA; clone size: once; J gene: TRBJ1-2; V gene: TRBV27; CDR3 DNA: TGTGCCAGCAGTCCGTACCGGGGGGACCTACCTTCTAACTATGGCTACACCTTC; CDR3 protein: CASSPYRGDLPSNYGYTF
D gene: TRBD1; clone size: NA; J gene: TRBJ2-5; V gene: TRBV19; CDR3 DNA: TGTGCCAGTAGTCCCAGGACAGGGGGCAGAGAGACCCAGTACTTC; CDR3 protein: CASSPRTGGRETQYF
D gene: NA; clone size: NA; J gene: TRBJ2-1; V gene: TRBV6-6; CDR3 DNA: TGTGCCAGCAGTTACCCCTCGTTGGATGAGCAGTTCTTC; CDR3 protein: CASSYPSLDEQFF
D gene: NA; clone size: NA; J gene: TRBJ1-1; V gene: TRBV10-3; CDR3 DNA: TGTGCCACCACCACGAACACTGAAGCTTTCTTT; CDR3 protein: CATTTNTEAFF
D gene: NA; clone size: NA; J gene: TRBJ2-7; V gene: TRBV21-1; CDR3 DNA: TGTGCCAGCAGCAAAGAGGGGGTCCTAGAGTACGAGCAGTACTTC; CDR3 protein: CASSKEGVLEYEQYF